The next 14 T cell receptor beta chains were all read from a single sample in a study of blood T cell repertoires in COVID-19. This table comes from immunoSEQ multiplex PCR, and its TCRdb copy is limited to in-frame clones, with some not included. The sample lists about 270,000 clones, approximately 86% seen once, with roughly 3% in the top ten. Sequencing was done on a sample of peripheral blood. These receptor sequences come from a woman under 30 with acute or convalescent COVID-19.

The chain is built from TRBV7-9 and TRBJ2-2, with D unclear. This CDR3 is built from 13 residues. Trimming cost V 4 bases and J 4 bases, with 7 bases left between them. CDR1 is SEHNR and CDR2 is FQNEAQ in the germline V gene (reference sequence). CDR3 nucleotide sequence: TGTGCCAGCAGCTCCACAGCCACCGGGGAGCTGTTTTTT. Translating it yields CASSSTATGELFF. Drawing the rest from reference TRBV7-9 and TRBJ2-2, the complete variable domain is DTGVSQNPRHKITKRGQNVTFRCDPISEHNRLYWYRQTLGQGPEFLTYFQNEAQLEKSRLLSDRFSAERPKGSFSTLEIQRTEQGDSAMYLCASSSTATGELFFGEGSRLTVL.

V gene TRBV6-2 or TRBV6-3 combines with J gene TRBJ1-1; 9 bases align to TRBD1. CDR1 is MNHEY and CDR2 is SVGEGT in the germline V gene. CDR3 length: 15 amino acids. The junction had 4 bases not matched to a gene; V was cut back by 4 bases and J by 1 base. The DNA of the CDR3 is TGTGCCAGCAGTTTACAGGGGGCAGGGAACACTGAAGCTTTCTTT. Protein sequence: CASSLQGAGNTEAFF.

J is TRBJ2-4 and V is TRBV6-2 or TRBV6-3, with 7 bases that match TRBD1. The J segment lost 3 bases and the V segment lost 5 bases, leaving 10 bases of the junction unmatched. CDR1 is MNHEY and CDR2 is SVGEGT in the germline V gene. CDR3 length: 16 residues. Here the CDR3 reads CASSQTGSWVKNIQYF. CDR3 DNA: TGTGCCAGCAGTCAGACAGGGTCATGGGTCAAAAACATTCAGTACTTC.

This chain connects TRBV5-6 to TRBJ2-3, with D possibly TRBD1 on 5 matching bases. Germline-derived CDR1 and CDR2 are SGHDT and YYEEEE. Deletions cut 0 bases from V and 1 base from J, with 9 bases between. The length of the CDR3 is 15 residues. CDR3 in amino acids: CASSLVGRGTDTQYF. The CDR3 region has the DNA TGTGCCAGCAGCTTGGTCGGCAGGGGCACAGATACGCAGTATTTT.

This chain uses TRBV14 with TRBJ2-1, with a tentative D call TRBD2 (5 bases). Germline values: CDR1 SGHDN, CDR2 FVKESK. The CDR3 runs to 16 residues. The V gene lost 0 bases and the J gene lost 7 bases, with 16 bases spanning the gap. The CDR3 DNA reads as TGTGCCAGCAGCCAAGATTCGGGGTCGCTTTCTAATGAGCAGTTCTTC. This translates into CASSQDSGSLSNEQFF. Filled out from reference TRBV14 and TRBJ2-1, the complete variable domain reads EAGVTQFPSHSVIEKGQTVTLRCDPISGHDNLYWYRRVMGKEIKFLLHFVKESKQDESGMPNNRFLAERTGGTYSTLKVQPAELEDSGVYFCASSQDSGSLSNEQFFGPGTRLTVL.

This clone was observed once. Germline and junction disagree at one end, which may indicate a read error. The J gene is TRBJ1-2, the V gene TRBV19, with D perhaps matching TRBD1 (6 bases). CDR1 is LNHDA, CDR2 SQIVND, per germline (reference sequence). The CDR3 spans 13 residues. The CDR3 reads CASSIRTQWDTLF. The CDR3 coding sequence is TGTGCCAGTAGTATAAGGACCCAATGGGACACCCTCTTC. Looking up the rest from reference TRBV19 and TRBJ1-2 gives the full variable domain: DGGITQSPKYLFRKEGQNVTLSCEQNLNHDAMYWYRQDPGQGLRLIYYSQIVNDFQKGDIAEGYSVSREKKESFPLTVTSAQKNPTAFYLCASSIRTQWDTLFGSGTRLTVV.

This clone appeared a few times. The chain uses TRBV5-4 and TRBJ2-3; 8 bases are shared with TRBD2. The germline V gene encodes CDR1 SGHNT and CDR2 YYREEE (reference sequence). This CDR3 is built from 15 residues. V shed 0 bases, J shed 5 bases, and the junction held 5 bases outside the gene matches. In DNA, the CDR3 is TGTGCCAGCAGCTTGGTACTAGCGGAGGTAGATACGCAGTATTTT. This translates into CASSLVLAEVDTQYF. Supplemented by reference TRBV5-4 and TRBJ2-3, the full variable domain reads ETGVTQSPTHLIKTRGQQVTLRCSSQSGHNTVSWYQQALGQGPQFIFQYYREEENGRGNFPPRFSGLQFPNYSSELNVNALELDDSALYLCASSLVLAEVDTQYFGPGTRLTVL.

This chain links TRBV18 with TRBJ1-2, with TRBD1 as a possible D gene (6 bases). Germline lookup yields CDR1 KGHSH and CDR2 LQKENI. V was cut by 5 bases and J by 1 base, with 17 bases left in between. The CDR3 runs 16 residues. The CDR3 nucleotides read TGTGCCAGCTCATTAACAATACAGGGAAATAACTATGGCTACACCTTC. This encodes CASSLTIQGNNYGYTF.

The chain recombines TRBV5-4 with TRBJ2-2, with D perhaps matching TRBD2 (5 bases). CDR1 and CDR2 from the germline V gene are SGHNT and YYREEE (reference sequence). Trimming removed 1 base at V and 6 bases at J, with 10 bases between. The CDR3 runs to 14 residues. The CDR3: CASSLPNGAGELFF. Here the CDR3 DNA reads TGTGCCAGCAGCTTGCCTAACGGGGCCGGGGAGCTGTTTTTT.

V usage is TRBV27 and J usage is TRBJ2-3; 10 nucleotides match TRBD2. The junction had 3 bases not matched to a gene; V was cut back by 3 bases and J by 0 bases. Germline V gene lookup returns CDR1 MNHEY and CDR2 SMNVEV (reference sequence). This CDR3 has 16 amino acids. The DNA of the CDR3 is TGTGCCAGCAGTTTCCTAGCGGGGGCTAGCACAGATACGCAGTATTTT. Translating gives CASSFLAGASTDTQYF.

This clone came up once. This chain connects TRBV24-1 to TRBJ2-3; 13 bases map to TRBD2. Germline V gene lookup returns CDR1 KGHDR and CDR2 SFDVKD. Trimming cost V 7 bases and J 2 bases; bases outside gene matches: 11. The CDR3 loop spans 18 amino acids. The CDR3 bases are TGTGCCACCAGGGGGGCGGTCGGACTAGCGGGAGCCACAGATACGCAGTATTTT. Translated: CATRGAVGLAGATDTQYF.

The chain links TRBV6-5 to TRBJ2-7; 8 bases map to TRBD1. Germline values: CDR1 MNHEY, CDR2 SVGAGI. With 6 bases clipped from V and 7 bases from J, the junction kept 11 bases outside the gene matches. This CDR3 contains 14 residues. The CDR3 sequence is CASRPGETGGEQYF. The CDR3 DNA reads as TGTGCCAGCAGACCGGGTGAAACAGGGGGAGAGCAGTACTTC.

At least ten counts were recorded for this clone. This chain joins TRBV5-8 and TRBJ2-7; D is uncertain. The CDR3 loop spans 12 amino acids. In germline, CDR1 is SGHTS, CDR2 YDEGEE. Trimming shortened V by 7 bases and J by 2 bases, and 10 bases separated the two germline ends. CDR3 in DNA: TGTGCCAGCCCGACTCTAGCCTACGAGCAGTACTTC. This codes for CASPTLAYEQYF.

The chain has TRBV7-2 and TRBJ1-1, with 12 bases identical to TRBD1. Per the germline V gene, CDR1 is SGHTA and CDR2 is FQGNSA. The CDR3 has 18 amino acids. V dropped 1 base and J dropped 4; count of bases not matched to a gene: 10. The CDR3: CASSLVGTGGASVTEAFF. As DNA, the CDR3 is TGTGCCAGCAGCTTAGTGGGGACAGGGGGCGCTTCGGTCACTGAAGCTTTCTTT.